This passage covers 9 T cell receptor beta chains from one sample sequenced in a study of cytomegalovirus exposure and HLA in healthy donors. 60 Vbeta and 13 Jbeta primers were used in PCR. Measured with immunoSEQ multiplex PCR; TCRdb has only the in-frame clones, and not every one. The table has roughly 120,000 clones, around three quarters seen once; the top ten hold 3.5% to 4.5%. The sequenced sample consisted of PBMCs. The receptor set was obtained from a man aged 25-45 years in good health and CMV-seropositive.

This chain joins TRBV19 and TRBJ2-3; TRBD2 agrees at 9 bases. Germline-derived CDR1 and CDR2 are LNHDA and SQIVND (reference sequence). Unmatched junction bases numbered 13, after V lost 2 bases and J lost 4 bases. This CDR3 spans 18 amino acids. The CDR3: CASSISAGAGGPSDTQYF. CDR3 nucleotides: TGTGCCAGTAGTATAAGCGCCGGAGCGGGAGGACCGTCAGATACGCAGTATTTT.

V usage is TRBV15 and J usage is TRBJ1-1, with D perhaps matching TRBD1 (6 bases). In germline, CDR1 is LNHNV, CDR2 YYDKDF (reference sequence). The CDR3 consists of 14 residues. The V and J ends lost 0 bases and 7 bases respectively, with 12 bases between them. The CDR3 sequence is CATSRDRTENEAFF. In DNA, the CDR3 is TGTGCCACCAGCAGAGATAGGACAGAGAATGAAGCTTTCTTT.

Of note for this clone: At one of its ends the junction is not consistent with the germline gene, which may arise from a read error. V gene TRBV7-9 combines with J gene TRBJ2-1, with D possibly being TRBD2 (6 bases). The CDR3 is 15 residues long. The germline gives CDR1 SEHNR, CDR2 FQNEAQ (reference sequence). CDR3 nucleotide sequence: TGTTCCAGCAGCTTACGGGCGGGGTTGGGGAATGAGCAGTTCTTC. Translated, it gives CSSSLRAGLGNEQFF.

The V gene is TRBV29-1, the J gene TRBJ2-3; 16 bases map to TRBD2. The V gene end was trimmed by 3 bases and the J gene end by 2 bases; junction bases not matched to a gene: 11. Germline values: CDR1 SQVTM, CDR2 ANQGSEA. The CDR3 contains 19 residues. The CDR3 bases are TGCAGCGTTGACTCCGCCGGGACTAGCGGGGGGGCTACCACAGATACGCAGTATTTT. Amino acids: CSVDSAGTSGGATTDTQYF.

This chain connects TRBV4-3 to TRBJ2-3; TRBD2 matches 10 bases. The germline V gene has CDR1 LGHNA and CDR2 YSLEER. The V segment lost 0 bases and the J segment 2 bases; nucleotides outside the gene matches: 2. CDR3 length: 16 residues. CDR3 bases: TGCGCCAGCAGCCAAGAACTAGCGGGGATCACAGATACGCAGTATTTT. Its translation is CASSQELAGITDTQYF.

This chain uses TRBV29-1 with TRBJ2-7, with D possibly matching TRBD2 (5 bases). V lost 6 bases and J lost 5, with 14 bases in between. CDR1 and CDR2 (germline): SQVTM, ANQGSEA. This CDR3 has 12 residues. CDR3 residues: CSVRRGIHEQYF. The CDR3 DNA reads TGCAGCGTCCGGCGAGGGATCCACGAGCAGTACTTC.

This sequence joins TRBV7-2 and TRBJ1-3; TRBD1 is a possible D gene (6 bases). Trimming removed 3 bases from V and 2 bases from J, with 11 bases in between. The CDR3 loop spans 15 amino acids. Germline V gene data show CDR1 as SGHTA and CDR2 as FQGNSA. The chain's CDR3 is CASSFQGIAGNTIYF. In DNA, the CDR3 is TGTGCCAGCAGCTTTCAGGGGATAGCTGGAAACACCATATATTTT.

Points on this clone: This CDR3 is also generated by other DNA sequences in the sample. This chain uses TRBV28 with TRBJ1-3; no clear D. CDR3 size: 12 residues. Germline V gene lookup returns CDR1 MDHEN and CDR2 SYDVKM. V lost 3 bases to trimming and J lost 4 bases, with 4 bases between them. The CDR3 region is CASSLSGNTIYF. For the CDR3, the DNA is TGTGCCAGCAGTTTGAGCGGAAACACCATATATTTT.

The CDR3, as DNA: TGTGCCAGCAACTCCGGGACTAGCGGGGGGGGGCCAGATACGCAGTATTTT. It translates to CASNSGTSGGGPDTQYF. V gene TRBV27 combines with J gene TRBJ2-3; TRBD2 matches 16 bases. This CDR3 comprises 17 residues. In germline, CDR1 is MNHEY, CDR2 SMNVEV (reference sequence). After removal of 7 bases from V and 4 bases from J, the junction contained 8 bases not matched to a gene.